The entry below describes one TCR beta chain. Its antigen is not identified. One junction end disagrees with the germline gene, perhaps due to a read error. This entry is derived from a study of cytomegalovirus exposure and HLA in healthy donors. Notes on the study in general: The later analysis indicated that the majority of CMV-associated TCR beta chains appeared HLA-restricted.

Germline lookup yields CDR1 SEHNR and CDR2 FQNEAQ (reference sequence). The CDR3 spans 14 residues. Healthy bone marrow donors made up the donors. Sampled while nominally healthy, donors likely had unrecorded immune exposures. Vbeta (60) and Jbeta (13) primers were used in the PCR. In the original processing: A follow-up analysis tallied approximately 85 million unique TCR beta chains, roughly 11 million shared. Generated by immunoSEQ multiplex PCR, the TCRdb table keeps only in-frame clones and is missing some. The V and J calls and clone size are taken from that table; D and trimming were inferred from the DNA. The sample lists about 170,000 clones, 55% to 65% occurring once.

Sequenced sample: PBMCs. The TCR comes from a man in his forties in good health and CMV-seronegative. The chain recombines TRBV7-9 with TRBJ2-5; D perhaps matches TRBD2 (7 bases). CDR3 sequence reads: CSSSKHGGLETQYF. The CDR3 coding sequence is TGTTCCAGCAGTAAACACGGGGGGCTGGAGACCCAGTACTTC.